Listed below are T cell receptor beta chains from one sample, sequenced in a study of blood T cells in healthy people across ages. TCRdb used MiXCR to reprocess the 5' RACE reads, holding one entry per CDR3 protein. The sample holds a few hundred thousand distinct CDR3 sequences; roughly half are singletons and the top ten take 45% to 55%. The source material was blood. All receptors come from a man in his sixties in good health. Both conserved end residues are part of each CDR3. The D gene is left open where the match is weak. Clone size appears in some rows only: once, few, many, or a class for an expanded clone.

clone_size,d_call,j_call,v_call,cdr3_aa,cdr3_nt
-,-,TRBJ2-5,TRBV29-1,CSVDAEIGQETQYF,TGCAGCGTTGACGCGGAAATCGGCCAAGAGACCCAGTACTTC
-,-,TRBJ2-1,TRBV2,CASRQIQQRTEQFF,TGTGCCAGCAGGCAAATACAGCAGCGGACTGAGCAGTTCTTC
-,TRBD2,TRBJ2-1,TRBV12-3/TRBV12-4,CASISGRAGGIEQFF,TGTGCCAGCATTTCCGGACGAGCGGGGGGCATTGAGCAGTTCTTC
-,-,TRBJ2-1,TRBV20-1,CSARDFQRVSINEQFF,TGCAGTGCTAGAGATTTTCAGCGGGTCTCTATCAATGAGCAGTTCTTC
few,-,TRBJ1-1,TRBV7-3,CASSLQGRGLWTEAFF,TGTGCCAGCAGCTTACAGGGGCGCGGGTTGTGGACTGAAGCTTTCTTT
few,-,TRBJ2-7,TRBV7-2,CASSLVGGQFGRREQYF,TGTGCCAGCAGCTTAGTGGGGGGACAGTTTGGCCGAAGGGAGCAGTACTTC
-,-,TRBJ2-3,TRBV14,CASSQRTGRADTQYF,TGTGCCAGCAGCCAACGGACAGGGAGGGCTGATACGCAGTATTTT
few,-,TRBJ2-3,TRBV27,CASSWVRAADTQYF,TGTGCCAGCAGTTGGGTAAGGGCTGCAGATACGCAGTATTTT
-,-,TRBJ1-5,TRBV20-1,CSARVGVPNQPQHF,TGCAGTGCTAGGGTGGGGGTTCCTAATCAGCCCCAGCATTTT
-,-,TRBJ2-1,TRBV7-7,CASSKGLNNEQFF,TGTGCTAGCAGCAAGGGGCTGAACAATGAGCAGTTCTTC
once,TRBD2,TRBJ2-1,TRBV2,CASRGTSGSYNEQFF,TGTGCCAGCAGAGGTACTAGCGGGAGTTACAATGAGCAGTTCTTC
few,TRBD1,TRBJ1-2,TRBV7-9,CASSLEGTGYYGYTF,TGTGCCAGCAGCTTAGAAGGGACAGGATACTATGGCTACACCTTC
many,TRBD2,TRBJ2-7,TRBV7-2,CASSLSDGRAYEQYF,TGTGCCAGCAGCTTATCGGACGGGAGGGCCTACGAGCAGTACTTC
few,-,TRBJ2-5,TRBV7-9,CASSGGDTIQETQYF,TGTGCCAGCAGCGGCGGGGACACTATTCAAGAGACCCAGTACTTC
-,-,TRBJ1-4,TRBV29-1,CSVASGEKLFF,TGCAGCGTAGCCTCAGGTGAAAAACTGTTTTTT
-,TRBD2,TRBJ2-1,TRBV20-1,CSALGTINEQFF,TGCAGTGCCCTAGGGACTATCAATGAGCAGTTCTTC
-,-,TRBJ2-2,TRBV5-1,CASRTGTANTGELFF,TGCGCCAGCCGCACAGGGACCGCGAACACCGGGGAGCTGTTTTTT
few,TRBD2,TRBJ2-5,TRBV5-1,CASVGKGRDNYYEQYF,TGCGCCAGCGTGGGAAAGGGGAGGGATAATTACTATGAGCAGTACTTC
-,TRBD1,TRBJ1-1,TRBV6-6,CASSTTDRGYTEAFF,TGTGCCAGCAGCACCACGGACAGGGGGTACACTGAAGCTTTCTTT
-,-,TRBJ2-7,TRBV29-1,CSVLRARTHEQYF,TGCAGCGTTCTAAGGGCCAGGACCCACGAGCAGTACTTC
-,TRBD2,TRBJ2-1,TRBV7-2,CASSLDSGTTYNEQFF,TGTGCCAGCAGCTTAGATTCGGGGACTACTTACAATGAGCAGTTCTTC
-,TRBD2,TRBJ2-1,TRBV27,CASSRRLGAGVYGEQFF,TGTGCCAGCAGCCGGAGGTTGGGAGCGGGAGTATACGGTGAGCAGTTCTTC
once,-,TRBJ2-5,TRBV11-2,CASSPHHETQYF,TGTGCCAGCAGCCCCCACCACGAGACCCAGTACTTC
few,TRBD1,TRBJ2-5,TRBV7-2,CASSLARDRAETQYF,TGTGCCAGCAGCTTAGCCCGGGACAGGGCAGAGACCCAGTACTTC
-,-,TRBJ2-5,TRBV28,CASSWPVESQSETQYF,TGTGCCAGCAGTTGGCCCGTCGAGTCGCAATCAGAGACCCAGTACTTC
few,-,TRBJ2-7,TRBV14,CASSLPAGLGGGYNEQYF,TGTGCCAGCAGCCTCCCGGCTGGCCTTGGGGGGGGCTACAATGAGCAGTACTTC
-,TRBD1,TRBJ2-7,TRBV15,CATRQGAVDEQYF,TGTGCCACCAGACAGGGGGCAGTGGACGAGCAGTACTTC
-,TRBD2,TRBJ2-1,TRBV20-1,CSARATSGVYNEQFF,TGCAGTGCTAGAGCCACTAGCGGGGTTTACAATGAGCAGTTCTTC
-,-,TRBJ2-2,TRBV4-3,CASSQDPGGAGTGELFF,TGCGCCAGCAGCCAAGATCCGGGTGGGGCAGGCACCGGGGAGCTGTTTTTT
-,TRBD1,TRBJ2-1,TRBV20-1,CSAGQGANEQFF,TGCAGTGCCGGACAGGGGGCGAATGAGCAGTTCTTC
-,-,TRBJ2-1,TRBV7-2,CASSLAGGGRETQFF,TGTGCCAGCAGCTTAGCGGGAGGGGGCCGGGAGACCCAGTTCTTC
-,-,TRBJ2-3,TRBV27,CASGGSLGTDTQYF,TGTGCCAGCGGGGGGTCCCTAGGAACAGATACGCAGTATTTT
-,-,TRBJ2-3,TRBV3-1,CASSQVSATDTQYF,TGTGCCAGCAGCCAAGTATCGGCGACAGATACGCAGTATTTT
few,-,TRBJ1-2,TRBV18,CASSPREGYGYTF,TGTGCCAGCTCACCAAGGGAGGGCTATGGCTACACCTTC
-,-,TRBJ2-1,TRBV28,CASSRTAGTYNEQFF,TGTGCCAGCAGCCGGACGGCGGGGACCTACAATGAGCAGTTCTTC
-,TRBD2,TRBJ2-3,TRBV7-2,CASSLTGLAGVAQYF,TGTGCCAGCAGCCTGACCGGACTAGCGGGAGTCGCGCAGTATTTT
once,TRBD2,TRBJ2-5,TRBV9,CASSPGGRTNNEQYF,TGTGCCAGCAGCCCCGGGGGGAGGACAAACAATGAGCAGTACTTC
-,-,TRBJ1-2,TRBV7-2,CASSPDWQEYGYTF,TGTGCCAGCAGCCCCGACTGGCAGGAGTATGGCTACACCTTC
many,-,TRBJ2-1,TRBV7-2,CASSSGTNNEQFF,TGTGCCAGCAGCTCCGGGACAAACAATGAGCAGTTCTTC
-,-,TRBJ1-2,TRBV7-9,CASSLAVGRDPYGYTF,TGTGCCAGCAGCTTAGCCGTCGGGAGGGACCCCTATGGCTACACCTTC
-,TRBD1,TRBJ1-4,TRBV20-1,CSARPGTGNEKLFF,TGCAGTGCTAGACCCGGGACAGGGAATGAAAAACTGTTTTTT
-,TRBD1,TRBJ2-7,TRBV20-1,CSANPPRDSYEQYF,TGCAGTGCTAATCCCCCCCGGGACAGCTACGAGCAGTACTTC
-,-,TRBJ2-1,TRBV5-4,CASSVGGGRGGEQFF,TGTGCCAGCAGCGTGGGGGGGGGCAGAGGGGGTGAGCAGTTCTTC
-,-,TRBJ2-7,TRBV10-3,CASSLYDTSYEQYF,TGTGCCAGCAGTTTATACGACACCTCCTACGAGCAGTACTTC
few,-,TRBJ2-3,TRBV2,CASANRATDTQYF,TGTGCCAGTGCAAACAGGGCTACAGATACGCAGTATTTT
few,-,TRBJ2-6,TRBV28,CASSLVHSGANVLTF,TGTGCCAGCAGTTTAGTCCACTCTGGGGCCAACGTCCTGACTTTC
-,-,TRBJ1-2,TRBV15,CATSRDSYGYTF,TGTGCCACCAGCAGAGACAGCTATGGCTACACCTTC
-,-,TRBJ2-1,TRBV14,CASSRSRRDGQFF,TGTGCCAGCAGCCGCTCCCGTCGGGATGGGCAGTTCTTC
many,TRBD2,TRBJ2-5,TRBV20-1,CSARPPSGRLETQYF,TGCAGTGCTAGGCCCCCTAGCGGGAGGTTGGAGACCCAGTACTTC
-,-,TRBJ2-7,TRBV4-3,CASSSRHGPTYEQYF,TGCGCCAGCAGCTCGCGTCACGGACCTACCTACGAGCAGTACTTC
-,TRBD1,TRBJ2-5,TRBV7-2,CASSTGQPPQETQYF,TGTGCCAGCAGCACGGGACAGCCCCCCCAAGAGACCCAGTACTTC
-,TRBD2,TRBJ2-3,TRBV20-1,CSAEPGLAGGHTDTQYF,TGCAGTGCTGAACCGGGACTAGCGGGGGGGCACACAGATACGCAGTATTTT
few,TRBD2,TRBJ2-3,TRBV29-1,CSVEDPLAGSTDTQYF,TGCAGCGTTGAAGATCCCCTAGCGGGAAGCACAGATACGCAGTATTTT
many,TRBD1,TRBJ1-5,TRBV6-2/TRBV6-3,CASRTLRERGPQPQHF,TGTGCCAGCAGGACACTCAGGGAGAGGGGGCCGCAGCCCCAGCATTTT
-,TRBD2,TRBJ2-3,TRBV7-2,CASRPLAGRTDTQYF,TGTGCCAGCAGGCCACTAGCGGGGAGAACAGATACGCAGTATTTT
-,TRBD2,TRBJ2-7,TRBV28,CASRASGSTYEQYF,TGTGCCAGCAGGGCTAGCGGGAGTACCTACGAGCAGTACTTC